The 8 T cell receptor beta chains below all came from one sample that was sequenced in a study of shared clonotypes between healthy human individuals (dated by TCRdb to 2020 to 2021). To prepare the library, the immunoSEQ multiplex PCR assay was applied. Imported from immuneACCESS, the table was reduced by TCRdb to in-frame sequences with V and J called. These copies leave out some clones; in studies compared against another copy, an unresolved V gene accounts for under half, and the cause of the remainder is not known. The sample table records 1,400,000 or so clones; less than 99% of these occur just once. Over 0.3% of the sample lies in the top ten. Material: naive CD4+ T cells sorted from blood. Read against the paper, the sample's cell subset or site label means: CD45RA+ positively selected. All receptors come from a man aged 30 to 39 in good health.

This chain connects TRBV7-8 to TRBJ2-1; TRBD2 matches 8 bases. CDR1 SGHVS and CDR2 FQNEAQ come from the germline V gene. This CDR3 is 15 amino acids long. V shed 1 base, J shed 9 bases, and the junction held 8 bases outside the gene matches. The CDR3 DNA is TGTGCCAGCAGCTTAGAGCGAGCGGGAGAAGGTGAGCAGTTCTTC. Amino acid sequence: CASSLERAGEGEQFF.

The chain carries TRBV30 and TRBJ2-7; 7 nucleotides align to TRBD2. The CDR3 totals 15 residues. CDR1 GTSNPN and CDR2 SVGIG come from the germline V gene (reference sequence). The ends lost 0 bases at V and 9 bases at J; junction bases unmatched: 14. CDR3 sequence reads: CAWSVGGSGPSRQYF. The CDR3 nucleotides are TGTGCCTGGAGTGTAGGTGGTAGCGGGCCTTCGCGGCAGTACTTC.

V is TRBV6-5 and J is TRBJ2-7, with 7 positions matching TRBD2. The junction had 7 bases not matched to a gene; V was cut back by 0 bases and J by 2 bases. CDR1 MNHEY and CDR2 SVGAGI come from the germline V gene. The CDR3 is 16 amino acids. The CDR3 protein is CASSYSTAGFPYEQYF. CDR3 bases: TGTGCCAGCAGTTACTCGACAGCGGGATTCCCCTACGAGCAGTACTTC.

This sequence joins TRBV30 and TRBJ1-5; 7 positions match TRBD1. This CDR3 is 16 amino acids long. V lost 3 bases, J lost 5 bases, and 13 bases stayed unmatched. Germline CDR1 GTSNPN, CDR2 SVGIG (reference sequence). The CDR3 sequence: CAWRPGWPGGDQPQHF. The CDR3, as DNA: TGTGCCTGGAGACCCGGTTGGCCAGGGGGGGATCAGCCCCAGCATTTT.

The chain combines TRBV18 with TRBJ1-1, with D unresolved. The germline CDR1 and CDR2 sequences are KGHSH and LQKENI. V lost 4 bases to trimming and J lost 3 bases, with 9 bases between them. The CDR3 extends over 13 amino acids. CDR3 amino acids: CASSLGIDTEAFF. The CDR3 coding sequence is TGTGCCAGCTCACTAGGGATCGACACTGAAGCTTTCTTT.

Remarks on this clone: This sample also contains other DNA sequences that code for the same CDR3. DNA of the CDR3: TGTGCCACCAGCAGGGTGGCGACTAATGAAAAACTGTTTTTT. It translates to CATSRVATNEKLFF. The gene calls are TRBV15 and TRBJ1-4; D gene uncertain. This CDR3 spans 14 amino acids. The germline V gene has CDR1 LNHNV and CDR2 YYDKDF (reference sequence). V was clipped by 3 bases and J by 2 bases, with 7 bases between them.

Notes on this clone: At one boundary the junction diverges from the germline segment, which might be a read error. This CDR3 is also generated by other DNA sequences in the sample. The chain is built from TRBV5-1 and TRBJ2-3; possibly TRBD1 or TRBD2 for D (5 bases each). Germline CDR1 and CDR2: SGHRS and YFSETQ. CDR3 length: 13 residues. The CDR3 sequence is CASSLGTSDTQYF. The CDR3 DNA sequence: TGCGCCAGCAGTTTGGGGACGTCAGATACGCAGTATTTT. The full variable domain, with the rest looked up from reference TRBV5-1 and TRBJ2-3, is KAGVTQTPRYLIKTRGQQVTLSCSPISGHRSVSWYQQTPGQGLQFLFEYFSETQRNKGNFPGRFSGRQFSNSRSEMNVSTLELGDSALYLCASSLGTSDTQYFGPGTRLTVL.

The gene calls are TRBV5-6 and TRBJ2-3, with 10 bases lining up with TRBD1. The V segment lost 4 bases and the J segment 4 bases; nucleotides outside the gene matches: 6. The CDR3 has 15 amino acids. Germline CDR1 and CDR2: SGHDT and YYEEEE. The CDR3 sequence is CASSGDRGLADTQYF. In nucleotides, the CDR3 is TGTGCCAGCAGCGGAGACAGGGGGCTAGCAGATACGCAGTATTTT.